This T cell receptor beta chain was retrieved from a study of Ad26.COV2.S vaccination and SARS-CoV-2 variants. As for the study in general: It was the COV1001 Ad26.COV2.S trial arm that included the donor. Points from the study as a whole: Overall T cell responses may have been underestimated by the analyses of TCR breadth and depth. Reportedly, after vaccination the spike-specific CD8+ and CD4+ T cell responses displayed substantial breadth.

Profiled with immunoSEQ multiplex PCR; TCRdb holds only in-frame clones, not every one. The repertoire holds 400,000 to 500,000 clones, roughly 90% seen once, with 3.5% to 4% in the top ten. About this clone itself: The target antigen is unknown.

The treatment: some 20 received Ad26.COV2.S at low or high dose, single or two shots; roughly 5 received placebo; per-sample allocation not given. After the first vaccine or placebo injection, samples were drawn on day 63. This CDR3 is 13 amino acids long. The trim removed 4 bases at V and 3 bases at J, leaving 4 bases unmatched. The V gene's germline CDR1 is SQVTM and CDR2 ANQGSEA. Sequenced material: peripheral blood, taken in a trial of Ad26.COV2.S vaccine versus placebo. The receptor was derived from a person aged 18-65 years who received the Ad26.COV2.S COVID-19 vaccine or a placebo. The chain is built from TRBV29-1 and TRBJ1-1; 8 bases align to TRBD1. This CDR3 is CSVGLGQDTEAFF. CDR3 nucleotides: TGCAGCGTTGGCCTGGGACAGGACACTGAAGCTTTCTTT.